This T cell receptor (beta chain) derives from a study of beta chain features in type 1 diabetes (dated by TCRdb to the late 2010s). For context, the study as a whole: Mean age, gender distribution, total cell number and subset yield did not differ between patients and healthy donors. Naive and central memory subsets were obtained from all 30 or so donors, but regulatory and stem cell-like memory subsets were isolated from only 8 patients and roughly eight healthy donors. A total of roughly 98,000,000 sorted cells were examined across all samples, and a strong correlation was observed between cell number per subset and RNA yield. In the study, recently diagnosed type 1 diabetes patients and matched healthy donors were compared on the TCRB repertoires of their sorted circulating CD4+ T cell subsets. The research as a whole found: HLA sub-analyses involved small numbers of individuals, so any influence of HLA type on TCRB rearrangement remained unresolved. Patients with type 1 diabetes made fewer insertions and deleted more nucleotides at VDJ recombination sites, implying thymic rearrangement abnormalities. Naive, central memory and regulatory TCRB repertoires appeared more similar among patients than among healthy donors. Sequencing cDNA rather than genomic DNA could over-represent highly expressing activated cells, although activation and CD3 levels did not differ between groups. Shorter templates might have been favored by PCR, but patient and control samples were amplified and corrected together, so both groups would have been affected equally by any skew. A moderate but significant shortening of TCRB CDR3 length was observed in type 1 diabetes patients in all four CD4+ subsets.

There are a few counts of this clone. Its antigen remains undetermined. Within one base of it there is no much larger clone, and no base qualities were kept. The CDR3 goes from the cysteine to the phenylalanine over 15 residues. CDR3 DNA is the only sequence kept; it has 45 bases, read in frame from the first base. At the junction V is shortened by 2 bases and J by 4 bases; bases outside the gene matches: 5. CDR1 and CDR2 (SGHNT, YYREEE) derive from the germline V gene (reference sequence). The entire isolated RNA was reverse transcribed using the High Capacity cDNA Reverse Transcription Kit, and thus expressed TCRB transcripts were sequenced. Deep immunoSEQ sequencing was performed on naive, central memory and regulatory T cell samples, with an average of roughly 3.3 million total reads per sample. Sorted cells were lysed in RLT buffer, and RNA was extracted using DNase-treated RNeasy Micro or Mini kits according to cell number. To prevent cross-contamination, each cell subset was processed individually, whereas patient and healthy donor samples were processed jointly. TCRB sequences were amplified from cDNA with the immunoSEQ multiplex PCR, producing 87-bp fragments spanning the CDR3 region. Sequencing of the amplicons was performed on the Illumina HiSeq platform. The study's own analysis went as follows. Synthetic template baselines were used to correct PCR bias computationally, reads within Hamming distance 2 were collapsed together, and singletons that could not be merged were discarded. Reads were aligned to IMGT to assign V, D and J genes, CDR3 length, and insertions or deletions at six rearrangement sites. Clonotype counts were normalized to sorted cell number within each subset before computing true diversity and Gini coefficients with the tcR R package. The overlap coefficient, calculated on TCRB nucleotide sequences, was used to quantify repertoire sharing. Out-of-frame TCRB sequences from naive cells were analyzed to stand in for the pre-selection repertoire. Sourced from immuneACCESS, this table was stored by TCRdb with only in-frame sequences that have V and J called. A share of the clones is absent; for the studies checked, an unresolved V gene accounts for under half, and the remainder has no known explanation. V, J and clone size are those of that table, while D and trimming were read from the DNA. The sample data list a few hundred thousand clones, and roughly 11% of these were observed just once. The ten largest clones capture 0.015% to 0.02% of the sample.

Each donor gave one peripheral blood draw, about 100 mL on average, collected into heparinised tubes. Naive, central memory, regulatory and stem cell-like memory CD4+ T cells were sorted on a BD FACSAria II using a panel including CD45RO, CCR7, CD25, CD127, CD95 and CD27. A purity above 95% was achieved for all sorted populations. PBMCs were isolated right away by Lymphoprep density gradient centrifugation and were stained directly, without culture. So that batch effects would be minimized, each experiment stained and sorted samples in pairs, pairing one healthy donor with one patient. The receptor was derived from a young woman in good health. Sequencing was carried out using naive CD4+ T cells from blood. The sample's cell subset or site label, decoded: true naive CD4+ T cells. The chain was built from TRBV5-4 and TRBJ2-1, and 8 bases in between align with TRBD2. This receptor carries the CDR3 CASSFTSGMYNEQFF. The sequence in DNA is TGTGCCAGCAGCTTTACTAGCGGAATGTACAATGAGCAGTTCTTC.